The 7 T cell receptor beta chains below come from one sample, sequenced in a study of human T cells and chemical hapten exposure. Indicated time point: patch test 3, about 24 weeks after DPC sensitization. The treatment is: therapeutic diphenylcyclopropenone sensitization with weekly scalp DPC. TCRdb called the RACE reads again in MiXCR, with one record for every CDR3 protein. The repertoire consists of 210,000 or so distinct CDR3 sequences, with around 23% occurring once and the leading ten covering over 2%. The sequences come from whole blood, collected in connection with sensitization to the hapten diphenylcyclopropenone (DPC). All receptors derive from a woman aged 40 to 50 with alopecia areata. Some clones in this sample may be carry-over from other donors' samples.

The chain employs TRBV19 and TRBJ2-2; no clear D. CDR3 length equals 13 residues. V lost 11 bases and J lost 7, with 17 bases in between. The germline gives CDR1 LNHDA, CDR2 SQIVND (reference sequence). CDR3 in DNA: TGTGCCGGTAAAGGTCCGGGTGTCGGGGAGCTGTTTTTT. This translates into CAGKGPGVGELFF.

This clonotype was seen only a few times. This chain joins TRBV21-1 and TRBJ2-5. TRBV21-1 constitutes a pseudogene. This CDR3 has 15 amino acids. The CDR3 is CASSKVATNKETQYF. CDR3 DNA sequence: TGTGCCAGCAGCAAAGTGGCAACTAACAAAGAGACCCAGTACTTC.

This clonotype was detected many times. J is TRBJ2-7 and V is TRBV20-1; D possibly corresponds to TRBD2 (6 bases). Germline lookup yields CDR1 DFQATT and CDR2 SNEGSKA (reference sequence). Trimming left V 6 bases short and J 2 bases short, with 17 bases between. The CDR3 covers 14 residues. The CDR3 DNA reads TGCAGTGCGGAGGGGAGACAGACACCCTACGAGCAGTACTTC. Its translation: CSAEGRQTPYEQYF.

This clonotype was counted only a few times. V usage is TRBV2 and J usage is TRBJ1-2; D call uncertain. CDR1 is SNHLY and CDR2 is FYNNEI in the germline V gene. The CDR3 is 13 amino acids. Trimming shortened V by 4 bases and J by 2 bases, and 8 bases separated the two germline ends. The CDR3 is CASSGAGNYGYTF. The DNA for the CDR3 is TGTGCCAGCAGTGGGGCAGGAAACTATGGCTACACCTTC.

The CDR3 loop is CSATPVYTEAFF. CDR3 nucleotides: TGCAGTGCTACCCCCGTGTACACTGAAGCTTTCTTT. The chain uses TRBV20-1 and TRBJ1-1, with D unclear. CDR1 and CDR2 from the germline V gene are DFQATT and SNEGSKA (reference sequence). The length of the CDR3 is 12 residues. The ends were cut back, 4 bases at V and 3 bases at J, with 9 bases in the middle.

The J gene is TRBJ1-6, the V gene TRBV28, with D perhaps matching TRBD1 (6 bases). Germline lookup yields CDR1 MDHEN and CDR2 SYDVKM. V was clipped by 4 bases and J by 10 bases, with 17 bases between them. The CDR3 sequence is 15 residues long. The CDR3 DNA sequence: TGTGCCAGCAGTTCGCCACAGGGTTGGGGGTCACCCCTCCACTTT. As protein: CASSSPQGWGSPLHF. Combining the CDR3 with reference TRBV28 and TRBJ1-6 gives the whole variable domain DVKVTQSSRYLVKRTGEKVFLECVQDMDHENMFWYRQDPGLGLRLIYFSYDVKMKEKGDIPEGYSVSREKKERFSLILESASTNQTSMYLCASSSPQGWGSPLHFGNGTRLTVT.

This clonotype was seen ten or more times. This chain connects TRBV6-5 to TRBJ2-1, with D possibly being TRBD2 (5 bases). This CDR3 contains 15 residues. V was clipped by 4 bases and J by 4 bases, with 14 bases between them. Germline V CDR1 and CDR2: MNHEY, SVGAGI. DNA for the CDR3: TGTGCCAGCAGTTTCTTGAACCCGGGATACAATGAGCAGTTCTTC. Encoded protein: CASSFLNPGYNEQFF.